This T cell receptor beta chain was sequenced during a study of T cell responses to AZD1222 COVID-19 vaccine. The study's findings and limits: Only a handful of AZD1222 recipients, more than 5 in all, had baseline seropositivity.

As concerns this clone: Its specificity is unknown.

Generated by immunoSEQ multiplex PCR, the TCRdb table keeps only in-frame clones and is missing some. The sample contains 90,000 to 150,000 clones, roughly 91% of which appear only once. V lost 6 bases and J lost 6, with 12 bases in between. Germline CDR1 is MNHEY and CDR2 is SMNVEV (reference sequence). The CDR3 spans 13 residues. This specimen was peripheral blood, taken 28 days after the second AZD1222 dose. The receptor was isolated from an adult who received the AZD1222 COVID-19 vaccine. The chain is built from TRBV27 and TRBJ2-1, with a possible D match to TRBD1 (6 bases). CDR3 in amino acids: CASRKQGPNEQFF. For the CDR3, the DNA is TGTGCCAGCAGGAAACAGGGTCCCAATGAGCAGTTCTTC.